This T cell receptor (beta chain) was retrieved from a study of a mutant IDH1 vaccine in newly diagnosed glioma (dated by TCRdb to the early 2020s). Study-wide context: Patients were given eight vaccinations, in weeks 1, 3, 5, 7, 11, 15, 19 and 23, which matched visits V03 through V10. The roughly 30 treated patients were roughly 62% male and 37.5% female, with a mean age of about 38 years. Peripheral blood was collected at six visits: V03 (baseline), V05, V07, V10, V12 and V13. Longitudinal TCRB deep sequencing was done for some 25 treated patients, wherever samples were available for exploratory analyses. Prior to enrollment, patients had been given standard therapy consisting of radiotherapy alone, temozolomide alone, or radiochemotherapy with temozolomide, with the combination given to most patients. Vaccination started 4-6 weeks after radiotherapy alone, or was given together with temozolomide cycles in the groups whose treatment included chemotherapy. The full study reports these points: No apparent relationship was observed between pseudoprogression and alterations in the top peripheral T cell clonotypes detected by TCRB sequencing. The authors stated that sample limitations prevented analyses of patient blood samples from being reproduced. PBMC samples for TCRB deep sequencing were selected based on availability. Immune responses induced by the vaccine were seen in 93.3% of patients across multiple MHC alleles.

V is pared back by 5 bases and J by 0 bases, with 16 bases lying between the germline termini. CDR1 GTSNPN and CDR2 SVGIG are derived from the germline V gene (reference sequence). Measured from the cysteine to the phenylalanine, the CDR3 is 15 residues long. CDR3 DNA is the only sequence kept; it has 45 bases, read in frame from the first base. Receptor libraries were prepared by the immunoSEQ multiplex PCR assay. Following the manufacturer's protocol, the hsTCRB Kit was used to amplify rearranged TCR beta chain sequences. Sequencing of TCRB libraries was carried out on an Illumina MiSeq. The paper's processing steps were these. The proprietary platform of the kit vendor was used for demultiplexing, trimming and gene mapping. TCRdb stores this immuneACCESS table with in-frame sequences only. Part of the clones is absent; in the studies checked, under half of the shortfall reflects unresolved V genes, and no reason is known for the rest. From that table come the V and J calls and clone size; the DNA was used to work out D and trimming. The sample table contains about 53,000 clones; only one count was recorded for approximately 82% of them. Approximately 3.1% of the sample is in the top ten clones.

According to the study, the label for this sample's time point signals: week 5, during vaccination. Each vaccine dose was 300 ug of a 20-mer mutant IDH1 peptide in Montanide, given subcutaneously with topical imiquimod. Donors had newly diagnosed WHO grade 3 or 4 IDH1-mutant astrocytomas with loss of nuclear ATRX. The samples were drawn from NOA16, a multicentre, single-arm, open-label phase I trial in Germany that tested a mutant IDH1 peptide vaccine in humans for the first time. The DNeasy Blood and Tissue Kit was used to extract genomic DNA from EDTA blood for TCRB sequencing. With respect to this clone: This clone's antigen is unknown. No base qualities exist here, and no much larger clone lies one base off it.

The receptor was derived from a woman between 18 and 30 years old with glioma. Some clones in this sample may be carry-over from other donors' samples. The chain uses TRBV30 and TRBJ2-5; TRBD2 could be the D gene, as 5 bases match. The source material was PBMCs, sampled from a glioma patient whose treatment included an IDH1 peptide vaccine. The CDR3 protein sequence reads: CAWAPIGSNQETQYF. The nucleotide sequence reads as follows: TGTGCCTGGGCCCCTATAGGGAGTAACCAAGAGACCCAGTACTTC.